Listed below are T cell receptor beta chains from one sample, sequenced in a study of blood T cell repertoires in COVID-19. The method was immunoSEQ multiplex PCR; TCRdb's version includes in-frame clones alone and lacks a portion of them. The sample includes 400,000 or so clones, about nine tenths seen only once; the top ten take 0.6%. The sequenced sample was PBMCs or T cells enriched from blood (not recorded which). Receptors were obtained from a man aged 18 to 29 who had recovered from COVID-19. Each CDR3 is given with its conserved first and last residue. A D gene is named only where the DNA matches it firmly. Size values are once, few and many counts, or a class for expanded clones, and some rows have none.

d_call j_call v_call clone_size cdr3_aa cdr3_nt
. TRBJ2-3 TRBV9 . CASSDRRTDTQYF TGTGCCAGCAGCGACAGACGCACAGATACGCAGTATTTT
. TRBJ1-4 TRBV24-1 . CATSDSGRGGEKLFF TGTGCCACCAGTGATTCCGGCAGGGGTGGCGAAAAACTGTTTTTT
TRBD1 TRBJ1-2 TRBV5-1 . CASSLGTSRGRVYGYTF TGCGCCAGCAGCTTGGGTACTTCGAGGGGGCGAGTCTATGGCTACACCTTC
. TRBJ1-4 TRBV9 . CASSPTGSTNEKLFF TGTGCCAGCAGCCCAACGGGTTCAACTAATGAAAAACTGTTTTTT
. TRBJ1-3 TRBV3-1/TRBV3-2 . CASTKTVSGNTIYF TGTGCCAGCACCAAGACAGTCTCTGGAAACACCATATATTTT
TRBD1 TRBJ1-5 TRBV7-9 few CASSSSTGNQPQHF TGTGCCAGCAGCTCCTCGACAGGGAATCAGCCCCAGCATTTT
. TRBJ2-5 TRBV5-1 . CASAKISAGRFQETQYF TGCGCCAGCGCCAAGATATCGGCGGGGAGATTCCAAGAGACCCAGTACTTC
. TRBJ2-7 TRBV25-1 . CASTSTGAYEQYF TGTGCCAGCACTTCGACTGGAGCCTACGAGCAGTACTTC
. TRBJ1-2 TRBV7-9 . CASSLAQGFGYTF TGTGCCAGCAGCTTAGCGCAGGGTTTCGGCTACACCTTC
. TRBJ1-2 TRBV5-1 . CASSPAANYGYTF TGCGCCAGCAGCCCCGCAGCTAACTATGGCTACACCTTC
. TRBJ1-1 TRBV7-9 . CASSSTREGTEAFF TGTGCCAGCAGCTCAACCAGGGAAGGCACTGAAGCTTTCTTT
. TRBJ1-5 TRBV28 . CASSPGDNQPQHF TGTGCCAGCAGTCCAGGGGACAATCAGCCCCAGCATTTT
TRBD1 TRBJ2-7 TRBV7-9 . CASSLDRTGDYEQYF TGTGCCAGCAGCTTAGATCGGACAGGGGACTACGAGCAGTACTTC
. TRBJ1-1 TRBV30 . CAWSRSYGGLVGTEAFF TGTGCCTGGAGCCGGTCATACGGGGGGCTTGTGGGCACTGAAGCTTTCTTT
TRBD2 TRBJ2-7 TRBV27 . CASGLSGKSYEQYF TGTGCCAGCGGGCTTAGCGGGAAGTCCTACGAGCAGTACTTC
TRBD2 TRBJ2-2 TRBV7-8 . CASSLVGLAGGGHTGELFF TGTGCCAGCAGCTTAGTAGGACTAGCGGGAGGAGGGCACACCGGGGAGCTGTTTTTT
TRBD1 TRBJ1-5 TRBV7-9 . CASVDQGQGGQPQHF TGTGCCAGCGTAGATCAGGGACAGGGCGGACAGCCCCAGCATTTT
. TRBJ1-5 TRBV2 . CASSRTSGSNQPQHF TGTGCCAGCAGTCGGACATCAGGTAGCAATCAGCCCCAGCATTTT
. TRBJ2-7 TRBV2 . CATRTTSYEQYF TGTGCCACCAGGACTACTTCCTACGAGCAGTACTTC
. TRBJ1-1 TRBV10-3 . CAISETRQANTEAFF TGTGCCATCAGTGAGACCAGACAGGCGAACACTGAAGCTTTCTTT
TRBD1 TRBJ1-5 TRBV19 . CASRTGTGNQPQHF TGTGCCAGTAGAACCGGGACAGGGAATCAGCCCCAGCATTTT
. TRBJ2-1 TRBV18 once CASSPGVGNEQFF TGTGCCAGCTCACCCGGAGTGGGCAATGAGCAGTTCTTC
. TRBJ1-1 TRBV6-5 . CASRMGGSHTEAFF TGTGCCAGCAGGATGGGGGGAAGCCACACTGAAGCTTTCTTT
. TRBJ1-3 TRBV12-5 . CASGRDYYSSGNTIYF TGTGCTAGTGGACGGGATTACTACAGCTCTGGAAACACCATATATTTT
TRBD2 TRBJ2-1 TRBV19 . CASSIAQTSGYNEQFF TGTGCCAGTAGTATAGCTCAAACTAGCGGTTACAATGAGCAGTTCTTC
TRBD1 TRBJ2-7 TRBV7-2 . CASSTQTGQEYEQYF TGTGCCAGCAGCACGCAGACGGGACAGGAGTACGAGCAGTACTTC